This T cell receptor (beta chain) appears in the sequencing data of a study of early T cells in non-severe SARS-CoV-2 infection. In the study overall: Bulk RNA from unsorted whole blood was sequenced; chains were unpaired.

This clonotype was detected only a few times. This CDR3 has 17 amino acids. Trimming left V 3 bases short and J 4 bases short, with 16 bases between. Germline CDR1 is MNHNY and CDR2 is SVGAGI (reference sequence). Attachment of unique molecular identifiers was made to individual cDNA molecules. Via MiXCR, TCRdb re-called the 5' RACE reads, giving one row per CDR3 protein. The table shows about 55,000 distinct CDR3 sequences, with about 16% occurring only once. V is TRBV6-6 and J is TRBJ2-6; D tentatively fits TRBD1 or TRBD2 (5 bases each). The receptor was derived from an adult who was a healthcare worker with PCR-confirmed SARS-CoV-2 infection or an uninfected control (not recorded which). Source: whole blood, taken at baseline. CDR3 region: CASSYNSGPPGANVLTF. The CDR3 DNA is TGTGCCAGCAGTTATAATTCGGGACCGCCGGGGGCCAACGTCCTGACTTTC.